Presented here are 6 T cell receptor beta chains from one specimen sequenced in a study of T-cell reconstitution after alpha-beta-depleted transplantation in children. The TCRbeta library incorporated unique molecular identifiers. From the PCR reads, TCRdb called clonotypes with MiXCR, one entry per CDR3 protein. The sample contains approximately 800,000 distinct CDR3 sequences, less than 20% of which appear only once. The starting material was PBMCs, mostly from graft donor cells, obtained 360 days after TCRalphabeta/CD19-depleted stem cell transplant. These receptors were obtained from a male patient younger than 18 who had a stem cell transplant for acute lymphoblastic leukemia, so the T cells may come from the graft donor.

The rearrangement links TRBV2 to TRBJ1-1; D gene uncertain. Germline V gene sequence: CDR1 SNHLY, CDR2 FYNNEI. The V gene lost 4 bases and the J gene lost 1 base, with 7 bases spanning the gap. The CDR3 spans 13 residues. In DNA, the CDR3 is TGTGCCAGCAGTGGAGGCGCGAACACTGAAGCTTTCTTT. Amino acid sequence: CASSGGANTEAFF.

This clonotype was observed a handful of times. The chain links TRBV12-3 or TRBV12-4 to TRBJ2-2; possibly TRBD1 for D (6 bases). V was shortened by 5 bases and J by 7 bases, with 14 bases between the two germline ends. The CDR3 contains 14 residues. The CDR3 protein is CASSLRQAYGELFF. The CDR3 DNA sequence: TGTGCCAGCAGTCTTAGACAGGCCTACGGGGAGCTGTTTTTT.

The chain uses TRBV20-1 and TRBJ2-1, with D possibly matching TRBD2 (6 bases). This CDR3 contains 14 residues. V was cut by 3 bases and J by 8 bases, with 17 bases left in between. The germline V gene encodes CDR1 DFQATT and CDR2 SNEGSKA (reference sequence). The CDR3 sequence: CSARGGPLSDEQFF. As DNA, the CDR3 is TGCAGTGCTAGGGGAGGTCCCCTCAGCGATGAGCAGTTCTTC.

This chain links TRBV5-1 with TRBJ2-7; D is possibly TRBD2 (6 bases). This CDR3 has 14 amino acids. Germline V CDR1 and CDR2: SGHRS, YFSETQ. With 4 bases removed from V and 7 bases from J, the gap between germline ends came to 18 bases. CDR3 residues: CASSPGTSGGEQYF. DNA of the CDR3: TGCGCCAGCAGCCCCGGGACCTCCGGGGGTGAGCAGTACTTC.

This clonotype was recorded a few times. The chain carries TRBV20-1 and TRBJ1-2, with 7 bases fitting TRBD1. Germline CDR1 DFQATT, CDR2 SNEGSKA (reference sequence). The CDR3 has 16 residues. The V segment lost 3 bases and the J segment 7 bases; nucleotides outside the gene matches: 17. The CDR3, as DNA: TGCAGTGCTAGCAATCCGCTCGGGACAGCGAACGGTGGCTACACCTTC. This codes for CSASNPLGTANGGYTF.

In this sample, this clonotype turned up many times. V and J are TRBV27 and TRBJ2-4, with TRBD1 matching 9 bases. Germline values: CDR1 MNHEY, CDR2 SMNVEV (reference sequence). The J segment lost 11 bases and the V segment lost 7 bases, leaving 12 bases of the junction unmatched. The CDR3 consists of 14 residues. The DNA for the CDR3 is TGTGCCAGCACTAATACAGGGGGCGGTAATCTTCAGTACTTC. Translation gives CASTNTGGGNLQYF.